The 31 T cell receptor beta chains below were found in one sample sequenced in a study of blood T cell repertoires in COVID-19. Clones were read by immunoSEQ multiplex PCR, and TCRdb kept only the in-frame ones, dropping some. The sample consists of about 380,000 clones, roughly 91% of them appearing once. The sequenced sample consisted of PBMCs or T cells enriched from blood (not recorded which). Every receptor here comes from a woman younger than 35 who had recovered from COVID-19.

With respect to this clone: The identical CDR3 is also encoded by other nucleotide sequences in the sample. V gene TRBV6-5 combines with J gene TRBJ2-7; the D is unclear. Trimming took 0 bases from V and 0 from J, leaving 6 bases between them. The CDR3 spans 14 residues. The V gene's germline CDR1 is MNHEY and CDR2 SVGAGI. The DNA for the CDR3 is TGTGCCAGCAGTTACTCGTTCAGCTCCTACGAGCAGTACTTC. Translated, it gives CASSYSFSSYEQYF.

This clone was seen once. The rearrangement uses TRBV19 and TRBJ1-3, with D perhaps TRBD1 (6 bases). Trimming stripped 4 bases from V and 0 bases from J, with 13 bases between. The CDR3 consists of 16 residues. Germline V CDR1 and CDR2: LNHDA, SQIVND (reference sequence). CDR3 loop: CASSSYRAGSGNTIYF. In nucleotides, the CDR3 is TGTGCCAGTAGTAGCTACAGGGCAGGCTCTGGAAACACCATATATTTT.

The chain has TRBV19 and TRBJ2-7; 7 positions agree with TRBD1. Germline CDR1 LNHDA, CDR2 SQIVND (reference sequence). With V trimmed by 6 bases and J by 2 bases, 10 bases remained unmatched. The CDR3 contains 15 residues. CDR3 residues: CASSRDSLGAYEQYF. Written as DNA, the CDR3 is TGTGCCAGTAGCAGGGACAGCTTAGGAGCCTACGAGCAGTACTTC.

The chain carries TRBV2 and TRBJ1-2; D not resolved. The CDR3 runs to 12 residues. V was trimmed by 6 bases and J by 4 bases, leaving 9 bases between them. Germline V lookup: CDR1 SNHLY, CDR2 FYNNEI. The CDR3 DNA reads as TGTGCCAGCAGAGGGAGTTCCTATGGCTACACCTTC. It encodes CASRGSSYGYTF.

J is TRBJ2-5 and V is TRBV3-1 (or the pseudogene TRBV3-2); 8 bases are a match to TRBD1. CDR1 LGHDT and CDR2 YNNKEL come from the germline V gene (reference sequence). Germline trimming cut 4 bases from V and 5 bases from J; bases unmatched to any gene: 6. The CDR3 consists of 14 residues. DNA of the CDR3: TGTGCCAGCAGCCGACAGGGGAGGCGGGAGACCCAGTACTTC. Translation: CASSRQGRRETQYF.

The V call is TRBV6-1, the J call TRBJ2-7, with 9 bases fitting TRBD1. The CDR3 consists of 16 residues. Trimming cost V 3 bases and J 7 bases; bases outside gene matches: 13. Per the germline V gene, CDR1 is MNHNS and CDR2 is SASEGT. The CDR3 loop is CASSDAWDRVLWEQYF. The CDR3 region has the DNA TGTGCCAGCAGTGACGCCTGGGACAGGGTTCTATGGGAGCAGTACTTC.

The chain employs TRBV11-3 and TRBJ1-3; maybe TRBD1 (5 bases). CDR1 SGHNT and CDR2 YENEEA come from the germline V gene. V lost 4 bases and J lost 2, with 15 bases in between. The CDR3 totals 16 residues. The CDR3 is CASSSQGNIPGNTIYF. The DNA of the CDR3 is TGTGCCAGCAGCTCTCAGGGTAATATCCCTGGAAACACCATATATTTT.

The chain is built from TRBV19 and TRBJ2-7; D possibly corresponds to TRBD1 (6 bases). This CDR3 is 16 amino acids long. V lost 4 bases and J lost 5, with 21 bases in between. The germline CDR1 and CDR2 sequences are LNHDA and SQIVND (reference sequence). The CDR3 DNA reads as TGTGCCAGTAGTAGTTCCAGCCCTGCAGCAGGGGACGAGCAGTACTTC. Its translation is CASSSSSPAAGDEQYF.

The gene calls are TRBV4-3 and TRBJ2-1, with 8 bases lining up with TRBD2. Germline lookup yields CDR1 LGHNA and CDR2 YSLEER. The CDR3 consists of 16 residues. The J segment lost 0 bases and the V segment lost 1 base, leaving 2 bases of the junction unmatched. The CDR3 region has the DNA TGCGCCAGCAGCCAAGCGAGCGGGGGCTCCTACAATGAGCAGTTCTTC. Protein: CASSQASGGSYNEQFF.

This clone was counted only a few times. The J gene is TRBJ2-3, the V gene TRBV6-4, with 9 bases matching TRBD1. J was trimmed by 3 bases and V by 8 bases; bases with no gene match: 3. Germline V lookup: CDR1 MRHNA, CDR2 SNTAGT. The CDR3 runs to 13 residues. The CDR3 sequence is CASRDRETDTQYF. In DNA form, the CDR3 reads TGTGCCAGCCGGGACAGGGAGACAGATACGCAGTATTTT.

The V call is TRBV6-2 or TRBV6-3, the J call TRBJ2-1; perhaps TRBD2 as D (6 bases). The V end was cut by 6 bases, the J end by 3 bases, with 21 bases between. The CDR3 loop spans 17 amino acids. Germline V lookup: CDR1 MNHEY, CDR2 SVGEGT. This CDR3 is CASSRGTPAEDYNEQFF. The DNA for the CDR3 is TGTGCCAGCAGCCGGGGGACTCCTGCCGAGGACTACAATGAGCAGTTCTTC.

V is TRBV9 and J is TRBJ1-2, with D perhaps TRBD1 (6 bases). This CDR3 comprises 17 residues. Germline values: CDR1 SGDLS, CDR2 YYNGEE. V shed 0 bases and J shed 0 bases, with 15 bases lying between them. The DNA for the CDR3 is TGTGCCAGCAGCGTAGGGGTTGGGAACAGGGCTAACTATGGCTACACCTTC. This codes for CASSVGVGNRANYGYTF.

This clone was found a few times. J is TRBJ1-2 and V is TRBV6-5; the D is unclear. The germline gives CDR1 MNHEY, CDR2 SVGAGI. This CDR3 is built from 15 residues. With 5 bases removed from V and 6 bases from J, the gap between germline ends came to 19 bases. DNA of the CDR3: TGTGCCAGCAGTACCCCGTGGGAGGACTCTAATGGCTACACCTTC. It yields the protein CASSTPWEDSNGYTF.

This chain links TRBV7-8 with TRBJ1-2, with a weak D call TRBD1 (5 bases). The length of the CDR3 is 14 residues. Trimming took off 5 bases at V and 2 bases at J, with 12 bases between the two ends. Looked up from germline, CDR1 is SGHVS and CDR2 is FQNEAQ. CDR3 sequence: CASSPGGVNYGYTF. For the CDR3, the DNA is TGTGCCAGCAGCCCTGGGGGGGTAAACTATGGCTACACCTTC.

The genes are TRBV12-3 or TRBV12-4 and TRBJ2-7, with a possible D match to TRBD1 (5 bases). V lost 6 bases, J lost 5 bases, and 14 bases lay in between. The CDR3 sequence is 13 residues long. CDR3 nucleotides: TGTGCCAGCAGGACTTCAGGGTTCGACGAGCAGTACTTC. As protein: CASRTSGFDEQYF.

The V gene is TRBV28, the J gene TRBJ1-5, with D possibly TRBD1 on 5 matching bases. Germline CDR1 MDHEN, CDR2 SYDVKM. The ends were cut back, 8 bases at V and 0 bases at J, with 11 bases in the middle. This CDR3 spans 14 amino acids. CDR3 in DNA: TGTGCCAGCTCCAGACAGACTAGCAATCAGCCCCAGCATTTT. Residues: CASSRQTSNQPQHF.

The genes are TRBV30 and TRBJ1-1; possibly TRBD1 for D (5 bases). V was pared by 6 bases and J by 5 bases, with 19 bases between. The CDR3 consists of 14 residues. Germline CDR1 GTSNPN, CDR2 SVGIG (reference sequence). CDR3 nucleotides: TGTGCCTGTCCCATGGGACTAGCGATTACTGAAGCTTTCTTT. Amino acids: CACPMGLAITEAFF.

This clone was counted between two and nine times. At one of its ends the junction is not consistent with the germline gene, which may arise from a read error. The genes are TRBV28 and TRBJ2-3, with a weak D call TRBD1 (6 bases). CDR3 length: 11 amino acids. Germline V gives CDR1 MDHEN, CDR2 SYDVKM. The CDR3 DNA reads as TGTGCCAGCAGTGACTTATCGGGACACCGTTTT. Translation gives CASSDLSGHRF.

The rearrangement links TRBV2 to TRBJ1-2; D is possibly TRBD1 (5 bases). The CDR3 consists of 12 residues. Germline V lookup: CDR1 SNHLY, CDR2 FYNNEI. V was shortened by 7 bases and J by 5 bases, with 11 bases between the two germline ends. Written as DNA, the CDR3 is TGTGCCAGCACCCCGACAGATTATGGCTACACCTTC. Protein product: CASTPTDYGYTF.

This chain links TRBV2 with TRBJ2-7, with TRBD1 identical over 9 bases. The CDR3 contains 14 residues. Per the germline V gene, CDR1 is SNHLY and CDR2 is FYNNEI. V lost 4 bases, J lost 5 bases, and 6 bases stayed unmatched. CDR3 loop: CASSVGTGNHEQYF. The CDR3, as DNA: TGTGCCAGCAGTGTAGGGACAGGGAACCACGAGCAGTACTTC.

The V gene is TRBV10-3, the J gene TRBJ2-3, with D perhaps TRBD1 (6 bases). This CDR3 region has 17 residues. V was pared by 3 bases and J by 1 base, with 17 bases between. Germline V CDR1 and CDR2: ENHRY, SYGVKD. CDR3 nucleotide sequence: TGTGCCATCAGTGAAAGGGACACGGGTTGGGGCACAGATACGCAGTATTTT. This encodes CAISERDTGWGTDTQYF.

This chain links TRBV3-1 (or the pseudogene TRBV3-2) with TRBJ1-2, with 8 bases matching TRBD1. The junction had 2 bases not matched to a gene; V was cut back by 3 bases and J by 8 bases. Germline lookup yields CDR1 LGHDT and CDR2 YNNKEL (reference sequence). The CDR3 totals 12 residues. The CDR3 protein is CASSQTGEGYTF. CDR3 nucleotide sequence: TGTGCCAGCAGCCAGACAGGGGAAGGCTACACCTTC.

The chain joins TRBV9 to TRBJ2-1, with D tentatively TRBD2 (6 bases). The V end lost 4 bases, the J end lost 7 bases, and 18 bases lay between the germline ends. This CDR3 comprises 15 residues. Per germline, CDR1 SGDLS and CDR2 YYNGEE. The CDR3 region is CASSPPPGAGNEQFF. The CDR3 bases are TGTGCCAGCAGCCCTCCCCCTGGGGCGGGGAATGAGCAGTTCTTC.

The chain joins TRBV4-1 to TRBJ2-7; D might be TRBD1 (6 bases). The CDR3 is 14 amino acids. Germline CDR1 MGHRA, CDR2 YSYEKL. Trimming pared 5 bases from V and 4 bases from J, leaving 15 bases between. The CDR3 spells CASSAPGQKYEQYF. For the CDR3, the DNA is TGCGCCAGCAGCGCACCGGGACAAAAATACGAGCAGTACTTC.

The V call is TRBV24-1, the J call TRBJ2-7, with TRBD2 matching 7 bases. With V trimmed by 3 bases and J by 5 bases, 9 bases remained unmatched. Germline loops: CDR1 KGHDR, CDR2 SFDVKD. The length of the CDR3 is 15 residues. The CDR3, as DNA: TGTGCCACCAGTGATATTCGGGGGGTAAGGAACGAGCAGTACTTC. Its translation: CATSDIRGVRNEQYF.

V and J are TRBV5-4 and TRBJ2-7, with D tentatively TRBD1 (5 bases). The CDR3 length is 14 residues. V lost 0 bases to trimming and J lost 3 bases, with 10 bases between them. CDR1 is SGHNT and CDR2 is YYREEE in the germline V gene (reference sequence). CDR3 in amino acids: CASSLVGQGYEQYF. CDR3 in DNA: TGTGCCAGCAGCTTGGTGGGGCAGGGCTACGAGCAGTACTTC.

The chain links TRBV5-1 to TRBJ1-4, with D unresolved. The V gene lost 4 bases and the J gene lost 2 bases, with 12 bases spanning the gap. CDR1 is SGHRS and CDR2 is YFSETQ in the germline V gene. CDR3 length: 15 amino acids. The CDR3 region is CASSEAGRTNEKLFF. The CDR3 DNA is TGCGCCAGCAGCGAGGCCGGGAGGACTAATGAAAAACTGTTTTTT.

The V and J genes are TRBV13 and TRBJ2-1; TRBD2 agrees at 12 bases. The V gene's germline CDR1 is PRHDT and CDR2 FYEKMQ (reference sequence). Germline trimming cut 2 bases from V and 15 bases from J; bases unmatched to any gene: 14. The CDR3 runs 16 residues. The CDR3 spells CASSLIVTSGGPTGFF. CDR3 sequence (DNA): TGTGCCAGCAGCTTAATAGTCACTAGCGGGGGGCCCACGGGGTTCTTC. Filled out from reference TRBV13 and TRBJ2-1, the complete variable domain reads AAGVIQSPRHLIKEKRETATLKCYPIPRHDTVYWYQQGPGQDPQFLISFYEKMQSDKGSIPDRFSAQQFSDYHSELNMSSLELGDSALYFCASSLIVTSGGPTGFFGPGTRLTVL.

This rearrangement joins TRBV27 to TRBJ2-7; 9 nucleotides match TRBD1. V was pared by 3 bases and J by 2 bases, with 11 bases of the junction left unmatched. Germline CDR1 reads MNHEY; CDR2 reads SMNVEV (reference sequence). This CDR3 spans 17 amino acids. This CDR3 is CASSLLKRTGVPYEQYF. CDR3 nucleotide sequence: TGTGCCAGCAGTTTGTTAAAACGGACAGGGGTCCCCTACGAGCAGTACTTC.

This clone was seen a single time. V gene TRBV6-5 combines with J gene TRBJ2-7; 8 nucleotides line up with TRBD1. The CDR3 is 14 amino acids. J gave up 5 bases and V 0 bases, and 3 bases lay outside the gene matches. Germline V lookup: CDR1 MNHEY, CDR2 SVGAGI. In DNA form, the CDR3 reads TGTGCCAGCAGTTACTCGGGCAGGGGGCACGAGCAGTACTTC. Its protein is CASSYSGRGHEQYF.

CDR3 DNA sequence: TGTGCCAGCACCCCTCCGAGGGACAGCCGGCATGGCTACACCTTC. Encoded protein: CASTPPRDSRHGYTF. V usage is TRBV7-2 and J usage is TRBJ1-2; 7 nucleotides align to TRBD1. Germline CDR1 reads SGHTA; CDR2 reads FQGNSA. The length of the CDR3 is 15 residues. With 7 bases clipped from V and 6 bases from J, the junction kept 14 bases outside the gene matches.